The rows below give T cell receptor beta chains drawn from one sample of a study of CD8 T cells in Susac syndrome. MiXCR was run by TCRdb on the immunoSEQ multiplex PCR reads, yielding one entry per CDR3 protein. The repertoire has almost 450,000 distinct CDR3 sequences, 75% to 90% of them found once; the top ten carry about 0.12%. The specimen sequenced was CD8+ T cells from PBMCs. The source is a human donor with multiple sclerosis. CDR3s include the opening cysteine and the closing phenylalanine or tryptophan. The D gene is left open where the match is weak. Size is omitted from some rows. Given values are once, few, many or a class for expanded clones.

J gene,clone size,V gene,D gene,CDR3 DNA,CDR3 protein
TRBJ2-5,-,TRBV3-1,-,TGTGCCAGCAGCCGATACGTTGGAGAGACCCAGTACTTC,CASSRYVGETQYF
TRBJ2-1,few,TRBV18,TRBD2,TGTGCCAGCTCACCTGGGACTAGCGGGGGGCTTTCCTACAATGAGCAGTTCTTC,CASSPGTSGGLSYNEQFF
TRBJ2-5,-,TRBV2,-,TGTGCCAGCAGTGGAAGCAATCGAGAGACCCAGTACTTC,CASSGSNRETQYF
TRBJ1-1,few,TRBV12-3/TRBV12-4,-,TGTGCCAGCAGTTTCGCTGCGAACACTGAAGCTTTCTTT,CASSFAANTEAFF
TRBJ2-1,-,TRBV27,-,TGTGCCAGCAGTTTAGGGGCGCACAATGAGCAGTTCTTC,CASSLGAHNEQFF
TRBJ2-1,-,TRBV5-5,TRBD1,TGTGCCAGCAGCTTGTGGCAGGGGGCGGGCAATGAGCAGTTCTTC,CASSLWQGAGNEQFF
TRBJ1-5,-,TRBV2,-,TGTGCCAGCAGTGATGTCGGCCTCCGGCCCCAGCATTTT,CASSDVGLRPQHF
TRBJ2-6,-,TRBV7-6,TRBD1,TGTGCCAGCAGATTTTCCGGGACAGGGCCTGGGGCCAACGTCCTGACTTTC,CASRFSGTGPGANVLTF
TRBJ2-3,-,TRBV5-5,-,TGTGCCAGCAGCTTGGCGCTGGGAACAGATACGCAGTATTTT,CASSLALGTDTQYF
TRBJ2-2,-,TRBV12-3/TRBV12-4,-,TGTGCCAGCAGTTTTGACTCCATAACCGGGGAGCTGTTTTTT,CASSFDSITGELFF
TRBJ2-3,-,TRBV6-1,-,TGTGCCAGCAGTCCCCCCCCCAGGGGAAGCACAGATACGCAGTATTTT,CASSPPPRGSTDTQYF
TRBJ2-2,-,TRBV19,-,TGTGCCAGTAGTATATCGTGGGGGAAGAACACCGGGGAGCTGTTTTTT,CASSISWGKNTGELFF
TRBJ1-1,-,TRBV5-6,TRBD1,TGTGCCAGCAGCATTATTTTGACAGGGGACACTGAAGCTTTCTTT,CASSIILTGDTEAFF
TRBJ2-7,-,TRBV5-6,-,TGTGCCAGCAGCGGAGAGACTAGTAGGTACGAGCAGTACTTC,CASSGETSRYEQYF
TRBJ2-7,-,TRBV4-1,-,TGCGCCAGCGGCCAAGGTCTAGGGTCCTACGAGCAGTACTTC,CASGQGLGSYEQYF
TRBJ2-3,-,TRBV7-3,TRBD2,TGTGCCAGCAGCGCGGGACTAGCGCTACCGACAGATACGCAGTATTTT,CASSAGLALPTDTQYF
TRBJ2-1,-,TRBV4-1,-,TGCGCCAGCAGCCAAGATCGACTAGTCTCCTACAATGAGCAGTTCTTC,CASSQDRLVSYNEQFF